The sequence of this T cell receptor (beta chain) was determined in a study of graft-versus-host responses after intestinal transplantation. Study overall: All recipients were transplanted with multivisceral, liver-intestinal, or isolated intestinal grafts. Anti-thymocyte globulin served as induction for all recipients, who then took tacrolimus and steroids for approximately three years. Whole-study results and caveats: GvH clones appeared in recipient marrow, some first in ileum or blood.

Germline V gene sequence: CDR1 SGHTA, CDR2 FQGNSA. CDR3 length equals 16 residues. V lost 0 bases and J 3 bases, leaving 15 bases between the germline ends. There are a few counts of this clone. The antigen remains undetermined. Intraepithelial and lamina propria lymphocytes were isolated from graft specimens. Generated by immunoSEQ multiplex PCR, the TCRdb table keeps only in-frame clones and is missing some. The sample includes roughly 5,000 clones, about 80% seen only once; the top ten take around 7%. The TCR was taken from a human patient who received an intestinal transplant, so some T cells may come from the graft donor. The chain joins TRBV7-2 to TRBJ2-7; D is perhaps TRBD2 (6 bases). The sequences come from ileum tissue, collected around 230 days after intestinal transplant. As DNA, the CDR3 is TGTGCCAGCAGCTTAGCGGCGGGAAACCTGGGCTACGAGCAGTACTTC. Translating it yields CASSLAAGNLGYEQYF.